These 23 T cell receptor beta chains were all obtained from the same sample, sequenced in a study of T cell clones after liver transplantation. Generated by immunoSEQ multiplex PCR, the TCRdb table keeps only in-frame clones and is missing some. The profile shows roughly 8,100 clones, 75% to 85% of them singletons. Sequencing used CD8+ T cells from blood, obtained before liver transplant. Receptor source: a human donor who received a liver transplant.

The CDR3 here is CASGLADPYLETQYF. CDR3 bases: TGTGCTAGTGGTTTGGCCGATCCCTACTTGGAGACCCAGTACTTC. The chain is built from TRBV12-5 and TRBJ2-5; the D is unclear. Per the germline V gene, CDR1 is LGHNT and CDR2 is FRNRAP. This CDR3 contains 15 residues. V was shortened by 1 base and J by 5 bases, with 14 bases between the two germline ends.

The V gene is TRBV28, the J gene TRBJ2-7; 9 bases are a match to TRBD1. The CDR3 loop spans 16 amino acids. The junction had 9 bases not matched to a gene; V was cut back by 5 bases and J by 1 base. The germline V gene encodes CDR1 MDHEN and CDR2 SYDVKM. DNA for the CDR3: TGTGCCAGCAGTGAAAGCACCGGGACAGGGTCCTACGAGCAGTACTTC. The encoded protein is CASSESTGTGSYEQYF.

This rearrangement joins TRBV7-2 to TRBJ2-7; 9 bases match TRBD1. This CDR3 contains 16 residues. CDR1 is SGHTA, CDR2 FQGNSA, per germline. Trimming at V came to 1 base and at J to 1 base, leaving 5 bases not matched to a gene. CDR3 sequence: CASSLDRDRVSYEQYF. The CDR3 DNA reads TGTGCCAGCAGCTTAGACCGGGACAGGGTTTCCTACGAGCAGTACTTC. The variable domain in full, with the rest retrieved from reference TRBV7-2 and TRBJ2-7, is GAGVSQSPSNKVTEKGKDVELRCDPISGHTALYWYRQSLGQGLEFLIYFQGNSAPDKSGLPSDRFSAERTGGSVSTLTIQRTQQEDSAVYLCASSLDRDRVSYEQYFGPGTRLTVT.

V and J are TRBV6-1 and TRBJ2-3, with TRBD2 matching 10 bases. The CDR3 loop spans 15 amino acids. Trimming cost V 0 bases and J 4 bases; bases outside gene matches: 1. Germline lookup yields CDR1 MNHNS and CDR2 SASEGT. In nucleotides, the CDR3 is TGTGCCAGCAGTGAAGCTAGCGGGGGGCCAGATACGCAGTATTTT. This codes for CASSEASGGPDTQYF.

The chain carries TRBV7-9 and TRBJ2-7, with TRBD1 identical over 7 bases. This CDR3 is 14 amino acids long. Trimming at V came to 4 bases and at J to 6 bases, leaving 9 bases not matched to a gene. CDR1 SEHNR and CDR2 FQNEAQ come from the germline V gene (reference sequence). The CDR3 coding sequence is TGTGCCAGCAGCTCCCGGACAGGACTTGGCGAGCAGTACTTC. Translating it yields CASSSRTGLGEQYF.

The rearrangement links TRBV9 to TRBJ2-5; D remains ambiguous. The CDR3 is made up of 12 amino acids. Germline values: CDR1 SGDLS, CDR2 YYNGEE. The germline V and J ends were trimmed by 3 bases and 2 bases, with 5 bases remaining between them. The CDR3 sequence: CASSAEQETQYF. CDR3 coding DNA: TGTGCCAGCAGCGCAGAACAAGAGACCCAGTACTTC.

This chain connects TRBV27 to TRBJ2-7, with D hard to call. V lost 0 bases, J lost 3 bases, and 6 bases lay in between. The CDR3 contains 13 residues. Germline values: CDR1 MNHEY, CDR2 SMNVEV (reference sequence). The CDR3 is CASSLSNSYEQYF. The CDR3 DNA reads TGTGCCAGCAGTTTATCGAACAGCTACGAGCAGTACTTC.

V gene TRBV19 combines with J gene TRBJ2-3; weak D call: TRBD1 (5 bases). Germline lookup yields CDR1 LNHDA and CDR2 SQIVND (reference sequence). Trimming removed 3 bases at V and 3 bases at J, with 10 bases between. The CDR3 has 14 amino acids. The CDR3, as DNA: TGTGCCAGTAGTATGCAGGGTAAGACAGATACGCAGTATTTT. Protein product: CASSMQGKTDTQYF.

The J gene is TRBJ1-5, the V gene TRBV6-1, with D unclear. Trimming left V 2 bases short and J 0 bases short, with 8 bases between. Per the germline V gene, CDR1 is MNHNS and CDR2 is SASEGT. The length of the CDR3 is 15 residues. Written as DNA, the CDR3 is TGTGCCAGCAGTGAACCCACCTATAGCAATCAGCCCCAGCATTTT. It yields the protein CASSEPTYSNQPQHF.

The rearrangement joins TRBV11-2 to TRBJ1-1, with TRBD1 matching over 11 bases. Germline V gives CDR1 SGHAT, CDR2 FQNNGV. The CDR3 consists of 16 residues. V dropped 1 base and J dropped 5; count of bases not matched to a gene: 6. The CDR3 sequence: CASSLGDRGTGTEAFF. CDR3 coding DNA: TGTGCCAGCAGCTTAGGGGACAGGGGGACGGGGACTGAAGCTTTCTTT.

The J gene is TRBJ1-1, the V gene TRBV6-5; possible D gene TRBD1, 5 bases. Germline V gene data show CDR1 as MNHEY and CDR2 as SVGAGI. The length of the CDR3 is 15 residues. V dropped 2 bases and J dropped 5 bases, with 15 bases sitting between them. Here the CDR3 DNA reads TGTGCCAGCAGTTACCTCCCGGGGGAACGTACTGAAGCTTTCTTT. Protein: CASSYLPGERTEAFF.

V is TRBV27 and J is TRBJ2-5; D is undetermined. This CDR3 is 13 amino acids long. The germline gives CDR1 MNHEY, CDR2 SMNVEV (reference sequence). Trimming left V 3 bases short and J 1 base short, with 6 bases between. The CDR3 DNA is TGTGCCAGCAGTTTCGGTTTCCAAGAGACCCAGTACTTC. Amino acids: CASSFGFQETQYF.

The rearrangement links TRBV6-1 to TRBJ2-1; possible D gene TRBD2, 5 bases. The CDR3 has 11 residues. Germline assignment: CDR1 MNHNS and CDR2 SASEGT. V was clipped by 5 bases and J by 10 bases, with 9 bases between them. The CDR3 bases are TGTGCCAGCAGTCAGAGGGTAGAGCAGTTCTTC. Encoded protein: CASSQRVEQFF.

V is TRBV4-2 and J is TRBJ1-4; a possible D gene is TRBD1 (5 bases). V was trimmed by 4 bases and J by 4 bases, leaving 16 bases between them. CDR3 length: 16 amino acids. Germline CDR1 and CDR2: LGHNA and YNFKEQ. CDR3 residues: CASSPGVRGVNEKLFF. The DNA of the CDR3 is TGTGCCAGCAGCCCGGGTGTTCGGGGGGTTAATGAAAAACTGTTTTTT.

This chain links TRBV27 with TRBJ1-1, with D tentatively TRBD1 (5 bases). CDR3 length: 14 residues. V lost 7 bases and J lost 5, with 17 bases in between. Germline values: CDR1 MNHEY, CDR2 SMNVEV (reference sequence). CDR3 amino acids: CASTSGGGGTEAFF. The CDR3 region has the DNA TGTGCCAGCACCTCAGGTGGGGGGGGAACTGAAGCTTTCTTT.

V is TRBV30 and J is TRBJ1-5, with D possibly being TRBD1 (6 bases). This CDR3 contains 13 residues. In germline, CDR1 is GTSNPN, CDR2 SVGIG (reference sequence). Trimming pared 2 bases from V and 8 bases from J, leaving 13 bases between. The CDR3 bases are TGTGCCTGGAGTTATGGGACACGTGAGCCCCAGCATTTT. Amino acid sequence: CAWSYGTREPQHF.

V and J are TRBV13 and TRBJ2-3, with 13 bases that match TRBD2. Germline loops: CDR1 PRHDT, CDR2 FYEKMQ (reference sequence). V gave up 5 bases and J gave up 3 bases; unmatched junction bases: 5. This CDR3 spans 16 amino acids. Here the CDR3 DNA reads TGTGCCAGCAGCGCACTAGCGGGGGGGCCGACAGATACGCAGTATTTT. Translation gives CASSALAGGPTDTQYF.

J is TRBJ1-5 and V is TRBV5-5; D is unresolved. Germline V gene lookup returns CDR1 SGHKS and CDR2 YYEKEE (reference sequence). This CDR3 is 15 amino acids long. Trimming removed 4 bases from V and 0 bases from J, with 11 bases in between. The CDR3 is CASSPGLSSNQPQHF. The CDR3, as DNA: TGTGCCAGCAGCCCGGGTTTAAGTAGCAATCAGCCCCAGCATTTT. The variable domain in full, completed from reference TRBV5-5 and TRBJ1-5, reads DAGVTQSPTHLIKTRGQQVTLRCSPISGHKSVSWYQQVLGQGPQFIFQYYEKEERGRGNFPDRFSARQFPNYSSELNVNALLLGDSALYLCASSPGLSSNQPQHFGDGTRLSIL.

CDR3 residues: CASSEGATEAFF. CDR3 DNA: TGTGCCAGCAGTGAAGGGGCGACTGAAGCTTTCTTT. The chain uses TRBV2 and TRBJ1-1, with unresolved D. The V gene lost 1 base and the J gene lost 5 bases, with 5 bases spanning the gap. Germline CDR1 and CDR2: SNHLY and FYNNEI. The CDR3 loop spans 12 amino acids.

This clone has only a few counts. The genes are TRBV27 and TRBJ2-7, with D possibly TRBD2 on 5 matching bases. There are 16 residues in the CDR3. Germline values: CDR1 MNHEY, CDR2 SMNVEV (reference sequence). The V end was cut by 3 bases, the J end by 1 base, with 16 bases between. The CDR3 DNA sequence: TGTGCCAGCAGTTTTCAAGGACTTCTAGGGTCCTACGAGCAGTACTTC. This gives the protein CASSFQGLLGSYEQYF.

The CDR3 DNA sequence: TGTGCCAGCAGTTCCGGGAACAATGGCTACACCTTC. This translates into CASSSGNNGYTF. V and J are TRBV7-9 and TRBJ1-2, with D hard to call. V gave up 6 bases and J gave up 6 bases, with 11 bases separating them. Germline V gene sequence: CDR1 SEHNR, CDR2 FQNEAQ (reference sequence). The CDR3 totals 12 residues.

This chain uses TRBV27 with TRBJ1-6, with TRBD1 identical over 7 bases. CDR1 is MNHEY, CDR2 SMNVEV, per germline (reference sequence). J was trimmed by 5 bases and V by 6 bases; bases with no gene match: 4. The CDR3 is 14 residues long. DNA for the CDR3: TGTGCCAGCAGCCCCGGGACAGATAATTCACCCCTCCACTTT. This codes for CASSPGTDNSPLHF.

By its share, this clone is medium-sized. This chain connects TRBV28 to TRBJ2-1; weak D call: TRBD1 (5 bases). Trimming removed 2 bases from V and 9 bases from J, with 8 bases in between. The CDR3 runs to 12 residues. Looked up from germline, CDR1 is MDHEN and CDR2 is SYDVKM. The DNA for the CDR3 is TGTGCCAGCAGTTTAGACAGCTTTGAGCAGTTCTTC. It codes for CASSLDSFEQFF.